These 13 T cell receptor beta chains were all obtained from the same sample, sequenced in a study of HIV-infected children after antiretroviral therapy interruption. A 3' RACE protocol on RNA, with unique molecular identifiers, produced the TCR library. Using its own MiXCR run on the 3' RACE reads, TCRdb lists one record per CDR3 protein. The sample shows approximately 96,000 distinct CDR3 sequences, under 8% of them seen only once. Treatment in this sample: PENTA 11 planned treatment interruption arm or continuous ART arm. Sequenced material: CD45RA+ CD4+ T cells from PBMCs, pooled from several time points, taken from a donor given antiretroviral therapy, either interrupted or continuous. Subset defined: naive CD4+ CD45RA+ CD45RO- T cells. All receptors come from a pool of human donors with HIV.

This clonotype has a count of ten or more. The chain employs TRBV24-1 and TRBJ2-1; 10 bases line up with TRBD2. J gave up 2 bases and V 3 bases, and 6 bases lay outside the gene matches. Looked up from germline, CDR1 is KGHDR and CDR2 is SFDVKD. CDR3 length: 17 amino acids. In DNA form, the CDR3 reads TGTGCCACCAGTGATCCAGGACTAGCGGAGGCCTACAATGAGCAGTTCTTC. It translates to CATSDPGLAEAYNEQFF.

This clonotype was counted many times. DNA of the CDR3: TGCGCCAGCAGCTTGGAGGGGAGGGGCACAGATACGCAGTATTTT. It encodes CASSLEGRGTDTQYF. The chain uses TRBV5-1 and TRBJ2-3; 7 bases map to TRBD2. The CDR3 contains 15 residues. Germline-derived CDR1 and CDR2 are SGHRS and YFSETQ. V shed 0 bases, J shed 1 base, and the junction held 2 bases outside the gene matches. Complete variable domain (other parts from reference TRBV5-1 and TRBJ2-3): KAGVTQTPRYLIKTRGQQVTLSCSPISGHRSVSWYQQTPGQGLQFLFEYFSETQRNKGNFPGRFSGRQFSNSRSEMNVSTLELGDSALYLCASSLEGRGTDTQYFGPGTRLTVL.

This clonotype has a count of ten or more. The chain joins TRBV10-3 to TRBJ1-2; 9 nucleotides match TRBD1. The CDR3 runs 14 residues. Germline V CDR1 and CDR2: ENHRY, SYGVKD. V lost 6 bases to trimming and J lost 3 bases; unmatched junction nucleotides: 5. CDR3 sequence (DNA): TGTGCCATCAGGAAGAGGGACAGGGACTATGGCTACACCTTC. Protein: CAIRKRDRDYGYTF.

This clonotype has at least ten counts. The chain carries TRBV12-3 or TRBV12-4 and TRBJ1-1, with 7 bases lining up with TRBD1. J was trimmed by 7 bases and V by 5 bases; bases with no gene match: 7. This CDR3 contains 13 residues. This chain's CDR3 is CASSLGGWVEAFF. The CDR3 bases are TGTGCCAGCAGTCTAGGGGGCTGGGTTGAAGCTTTCTTT.

This sequence joins TRBV20-1 and TRBJ1-1; maybe TRBD1 (5 bases). Germline CDR1 and CDR2: DFQATT and SNEGSKA (reference sequence). Trimming shortened V by 5 bases and J by 3 bases, and 16 bases separated the two germline ends. The CDR3 runs to 14 residues. Here the CDR3 reads CSAPIPGLDTEAFF. The CDR3 coding sequence is TGCAGTGCTCCGATCCCAGGGTTGGACACTGAAGCTTTCTTT.

This clonotype was observed at least ten times. The rearrangement links TRBV29-1 to TRBJ2-7; 8 bases map to TRBD2. V dropped 3 bases and J dropped 6; count of bases not matched to a gene: 13. Germline CDR1 SQVTM, CDR2 ANQGSEA. The CDR3 consists of 15 residues. CDR3 sequence (DNA): TGCAGCGTTGAGGTTGGGCTAGCGGGCTCAACCGAGCAGTACTTC. It is translated as CSVEVGLAGSTEQYF.

The chain recombines TRBV29-1 with TRBJ2-7; D gene uncertain. V gave up 6 bases and J gave up 2 bases, with 14 bases separating them. This CDR3 comprises 13 residues. Germline CDR1 SQVTM, CDR2 ANQGSEA. The CDR3 nucleotides are TGCAGCGTCAGGAAGACCCAAACCTACGAGCAGTACTTC. Protein sequence: CSVRKTQTYEQYF.

This clonotype has ten or more counts. The V gene is TRBV5-1, the J gene TRBJ2-1, with D perhaps matching TRBD2 (5 bases). Per the germline V gene, CDR1 is SGHRS and CDR2 is YFSETQ. This CDR3 region has 15 residues. Deletions cut 5 bases from V and 0 bases from J, with 12 bases between. The CDR3 DNA reads TGCGCCAGCAGTTGGGAGCGGCCCTCCTACAATGAGCAGTTCTTC. Protein: CASSWERPSYNEQFF.

CDR3 protein: CASSLGPITVANEQFF. The CDR3 coding sequence is TGCGCCAGCAGCTTGGGGCCCATTACAGTTGCAAATGAGCAGTTCTTC. The chain recombines TRBV5-1 with TRBJ2-1, with D unresolved. V gave up 0 bases and J gave up 7 bases, with 17 bases separating them. The V gene's germline CDR1 is SGHRS and CDR2 YFSETQ. The CDR3 consists of 16 residues.

This clonotype was picked up many times. V is TRBV7-9 and J is TRBJ2-3; 7 bases match TRBD1. The CDR3 runs to 15 residues. Germline V lookup: CDR1 SEHNR, CDR2 FQNEAQ (reference sequence). V dropped 2 bases and J dropped 2; count of bases not matched to a gene: 4. The CDR3 is CASSLPTGITDTQYF. The CDR3 nucleotides read TGTGCCAGCAGCTTACCGACAGGGATCACAGATACGCAGTATTTT.

This clonotype was detected many times. The chain couples TRBV7-2 to TRBJ2-3, with D hard to call. The CDR3 spans 13 residues. Trimming removed 4 bases from V and 4 bases from J, with 9 bases in between. CDR1 is SGHTA and CDR2 is FQGNSA in the germline V gene. CDR3 loop: CASSSDRSDTQYF. In nucleotides, the CDR3 is TGTGCCAGCAGCTCCGATCGGTCAGATACGCAGTATTTT.

This clonotype was detected many times. At one boundary the junction diverges from the germline segment, which might be a read error. The rearrangement joins TRBV2 to TRBJ1-1; D is uncertain. The CDR3 spans 15 residues. In germline, CDR1 is SNHLY, CDR2 FYNNEI. The CDR3 region has the DNA TGTGCCAGCAGTCAAGCCGTCCAGATGAACACTGAAGCTTTCTTT. It specifies CASSQAVQMNTEAFF. The variable domain in full, with the rest retrieved from reference TRBV2 and TRBJ1-1, is EPEVTQTPSHQVTQMGQEVILRCVPISNHLYFYWYRQILGQKVEFLVSFYNNEISEKSEIFDDQFSVERPDGSNFTLKIRSTKLEDSAMYFCASSQAVQMNTEAFFGQGTRLTVV.

V and J are TRBV6-2 or TRBV6-3 and TRBJ2-3; TRBD2 matches 15 bases. The CDR3 runs to 17 residues. The germline V gene encodes CDR1 MNHEY and CDR2 SVGEGT. V lost 6 bases, J lost 2 bases, and 6 bases stayed unmatched. The CDR3 region is CASRGLAGGRDTDTQYF. The CDR3 nucleotides are TGTGCCAGCAGAGGACTAGCGGGGGGGCGAGACACAGATACGCAGTATTTT.